These 10 T cell receptor beta chains originate from one sample sequenced in a study of shared clonotypes between healthy human individuals. The assay was immunoSEQ multiplex PCR, and TCRdb's table has in-frame clones only and misses some. This sample carries hundreds of thousands of clones, around 74% of them seen once, and the ten largest clones take 10%. The sample was memory CD4+ T cells sorted from blood. Sample subset: CD45RA-negative fraction. The receptor source for this set is a young man in good health.

The rearrangement links TRBV9 to TRBJ1-4; possibly TRBD1 for D (6 bases). Germline CDR1 is SGDLS and CDR2 is YYNGEE. V was pared by 6 bases and J by 5 bases, with 14 bases between. The CDR3 extends over 14 amino acids. This chain's CDR3 is CASNQQGANEKLFF. The CDR3 region has the DNA TGTGCCAGCAACCAACAGGGAGCCAATGAAAAACTGTTTTTT.

This clone was detected many times. This chain joins TRBV28 and TRBJ2-5, with a possible D match to TRBD2 (5 bases). Germline V gene data show CDR1 as MDHEN and CDR2 as SYDVKM. Trimming took off 3 bases at V and 2 bases at J, with 13 bases between the two ends. The CDR3 loop spans 15 amino acids. CDR3 protein: CASSLGRLGQETQYF. The CDR3 DNA reads TGTGCCAGCAGTTTGGGGAGACTTGGTCAAGAGACCCAGTACTTC. The full variable domain, completed using reference TRBV28 and TRBJ2-5, is DVKVTQSSRYLVKRTGEKVFLECVQDMDHENMFWYRQDPGLGLRLIYFSYDVKMKEKGDIPEGYSVSREKKERFSLILESASTNQTSMYLCASSLGRLGQETQYFGPGTRLLVL.

The sample holds a few counts of this clone. The V and J genes are TRBV5-1 and TRBJ1-5, with D maybe TRBD1 (5 bases). With 2 bases removed from V and 7 bases from J, the gap between germline ends came to 13 bases. The CDR3 contains 14 residues. Looked up from germline, CDR1 is SGHRS and CDR2 is YFSETQ. This chain's CDR3 is CASSLGVIGQPQHF. DNA for the CDR3: TGCGCCAGCAGCTTAGGGGTGATCGGGCAGCCCCAGCATTTT.

Of note for this clone: The sample has other DNA sequences that encode this CDR3 too. This rearrangement joins TRBV6-5 to TRBJ2-3; D remains unclear. V was cut by 5 bases and J by 4 bases, with 10 bases left in between. Germline CDR1 MNHEY, CDR2 SVGAGI. The CDR3 has 13 amino acids. DNA of the CDR3: TGTGCCAGCAGTCCGTCCCCAGCAGATACGCAGTATTTT. This codes for CASSPSPADTQYF.

J is TRBJ2-7 and V is TRBV27, with D unresolved. Trimming took 6 bases from V and 4 from J, leaving 10 bases between them. Per the germline V gene, CDR1 is MNHEY and CDR2 is SMNVEV (reference sequence). The CDR3 is 12 amino acids. The DNA for the CDR3 is TGTGCCAGCAGAGAAGGGTCGTACGAGCAGTACTTC. Translating it yields CASREGSYEQYF.

In this sample, this clone turned up many times. The rearrangement uses TRBV6-5 and TRBJ1-2, with TRBD1 as a possible D gene (5 bases). Looked up from germline, CDR1 is MNHEY and CDR2 is SVGAGI. V was clipped by 5 bases and J by 0 bases, with 10 bases between them. The CDR3 contains 14 residues. The CDR3 nucleotides are TGTGCCAGCAGTCGACTGACAGCTAACTATGGCTACACCTTC. This sequence encodes CASSRLTANYGYTF.

Comment on this clone: In the same sample, other DNA sequences code for this CDR3. The V gene is TRBV5-4, the J gene TRBJ2-7; D is perhaps TRBD1 (5 bases). Trimming took 4 bases from V and 0 from J, leaving 14 bases between them. The CDR3 is made up of 15 amino acids. Germline V gene lookup returns CDR1 SGHNT and CDR2 YYREEE (reference sequence). The DNA for the CDR3 is TGTGCCAGCAGCCACACAAGGGGAAGCTCCTACGAGCAGTACTTC. Residues: CASSHTRGSSYEQYF.

The V and J genes are TRBV9 and TRBJ1-4, with unresolved D. This CDR3 is 17 amino acids long. The germline V gene encodes CDR1 SGDLS and CDR2 YYNGEE. Trimming removed 4 bases from V and 7 bases from J, with 23 bases in between. CDR3 bases: TGTGCCAGCAGCTTCTCAACGTCGGGGTCCGACGGTGAAAAACTGTTTTTT. Translating gives CASSFSTSGSDGEKLFF.

This clone was detected once. V is TRBV30 and J is TRBJ2-7; unclear D gene. This CDR3 is 12 amino acids long. Trimming shortened V by 1 base and J by 3 bases, and 7 bases separated the two germline ends. Germline V gives CDR1 GTSNPN, CDR2 SVGIG (reference sequence). CDR3 sequence (DNA): TGTGCCTGGAGTGGGGTAGGCTACGAGCAGTACTTC. This gives the protein CAWSGVGYEQYF.

This clone appeared a single time. This chain connects TRBV7-9 to TRBJ2-3; D not certain. Germline-derived CDR1 and CDR2 are SEHNR and FQNEAQ (reference sequence). This CDR3 is 13 amino acids long. The germline V and J ends were trimmed by 5 bases and 6 bases, with 12 bases remaining between them. The chain's CDR3 is CASSRYSTDTQYF. The CDR3 nucleotides are TGTGCCAGCAGCCGATACTCGACCGATACGCAGTATTTT.